This paragraph covers one T cell receptor beta chain sequence. This CDR3 is built from 16 residues. The V end was cut by 1 base, the J end by 3 bases, with 17 bases between. CDR1 is SGHRS, CDR2 YFSETQ, per germline. This sample is drawn from a study of blood T cell repertoires in COVID-19. Overall study: The origin of the acute and convalescent COVID-19 samples was the United States, Italy and Spain. The analysed material was cDNA or gDNA that came from T cells, B-cell-depleted T cells, or PBMCs.

In the original processing: Counts of nucleated cells, estimated from reference gene primer amplification, were obtained. The protocol was immunoSEQ multiplex PCR, while the TCRdb copy is restricted to in-frame clones and leaves out a portion. V, J and clone size are taken as reported in that table, and D and trimming were inferred from the DNA itself. The table lists approximately 22,000 clones, around four fifths of them singletons. V usage is TRBV5-1 and J usage is TRBJ2-7, with D possibly being TRBD2 (6 bases). This TCR derives from a man older than 75 with active or convalescent COVID-19. What was sequenced was peripheral blood. CDR3 amino acids: CASSLSFPSDIYEQYF. The CDR3 nucleotides are TGCGCCAGCAGCTTGAGTTTTCCTAGCGATATCTACGAGCAGTACTTC.